This T cell receptor beta chain was captured by sequencing in a study of cytomegalovirus exposure and HLA in healthy donors. Study-level points and caveats: Researchers reported in a later analysis that a missense DCLRE1C variant was tied to TCR beta V- and J-gene trimming. There were a few CMV-associated chains whose specificity for CMV antigens was confirmed in vitro. Another analysis was done later, and it associated approximately 17,000 TCR beta sequences with HLA alleles at 0.05 false discovery rate. A highly shared variant cluster was judged a likely technical artifact.

Primers: 60 Vbeta forward and 13 Jbeta reverse. Here immunoSEQ multiplex PCR was the method, and the copy in TCRdb shows in-frame clones only, minus some. The sample lists some 77,000 clones, around three quarters occurring once. Regarding this clone: Its antigen is undetermined.

V lost 0 bases, J lost 4 bases, and 11 bases stayed unmatched. The CDR3 is made up of 19 amino acids. CDR1 is KGHSH and CDR2 is LQKENI in the germline V gene. The source material was PBMCs. The TCR comes from a woman in her 40s in good health and CMV-seropositive. The chain uses TRBV18 and TRBJ1-5; 11 bases are shared with TRBD1. CDR3 loop: CASSPPAGTGGSRNQPQHF. DNA for the CDR3: TGTGCCAGCTCACCACCCGCCGGGACAGGGGGGTCCAGAAATCAGCCCCAGCATTTT. Combining the CDR3 with reference TRBV18 and TRBJ1-5 gives the whole variable domain NAGVMQNPRHLVRRRGQEARLRCSPMKGHSHVYWYRQLPEEGLKFMVYLQKENIIDESGMPKERFSAEFPKEGPSILRIQQVVRGDSAAYFCASSPPAGTGGSRNQPQHFGDGTRLSIL.